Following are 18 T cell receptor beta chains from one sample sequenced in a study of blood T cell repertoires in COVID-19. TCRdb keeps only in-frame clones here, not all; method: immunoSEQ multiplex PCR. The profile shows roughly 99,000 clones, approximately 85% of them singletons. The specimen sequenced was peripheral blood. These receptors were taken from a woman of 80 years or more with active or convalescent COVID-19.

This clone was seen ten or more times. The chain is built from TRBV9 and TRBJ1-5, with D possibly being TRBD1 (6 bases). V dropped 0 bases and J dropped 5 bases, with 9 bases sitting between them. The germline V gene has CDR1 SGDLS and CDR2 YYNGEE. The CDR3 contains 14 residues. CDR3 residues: CASSVGQADQPQHF. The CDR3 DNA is TGTGCCAGCAGCGTAGGACAGGCAGATCAGCCCCAGCATTTT.

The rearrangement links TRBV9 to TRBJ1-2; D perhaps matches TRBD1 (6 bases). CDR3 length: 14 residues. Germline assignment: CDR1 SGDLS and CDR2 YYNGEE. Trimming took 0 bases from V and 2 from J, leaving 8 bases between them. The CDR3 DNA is TGTGCCAGCAGCGTAGGGGACACAAACTATGGCTACACCTTC. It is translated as CASSVGDTNYGYTF. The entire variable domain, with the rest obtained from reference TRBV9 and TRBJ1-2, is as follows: DSGVTQTPKHLITATGQRVTLRCSPRSGDLSVYWYQQSLDQGLQFLIQYYNGEERAKGNILERFSAQQFPDLHSELNLSSLELGDSALYFCASSVGDTNYGYTFGSGTRLTVV.

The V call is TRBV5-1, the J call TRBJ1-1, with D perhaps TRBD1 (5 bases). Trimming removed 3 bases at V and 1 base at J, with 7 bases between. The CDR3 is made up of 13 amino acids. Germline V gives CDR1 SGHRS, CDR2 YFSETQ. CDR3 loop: CASSSDTNTEAFF. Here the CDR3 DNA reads TGCGCCAGCAGCTCGGACACGAACACTGAAGCTTTCTTT.

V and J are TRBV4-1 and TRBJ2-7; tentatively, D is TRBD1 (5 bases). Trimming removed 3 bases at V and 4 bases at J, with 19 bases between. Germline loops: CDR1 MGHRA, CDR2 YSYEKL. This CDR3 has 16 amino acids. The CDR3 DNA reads TGCGCCAGCAGCCATCTAGACAGCGCCGGTAGTTACGAGCAGTACTTC. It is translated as CASSHLDSAGSYEQYF.

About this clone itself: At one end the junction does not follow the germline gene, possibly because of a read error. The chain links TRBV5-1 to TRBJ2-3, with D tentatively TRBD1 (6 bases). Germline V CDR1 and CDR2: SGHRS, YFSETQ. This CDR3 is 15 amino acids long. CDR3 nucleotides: TGTGCCAGCACACCGACAGGACAACGCACAGATACGCAGTATTTT. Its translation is CASTPTGQRTDTQYF.

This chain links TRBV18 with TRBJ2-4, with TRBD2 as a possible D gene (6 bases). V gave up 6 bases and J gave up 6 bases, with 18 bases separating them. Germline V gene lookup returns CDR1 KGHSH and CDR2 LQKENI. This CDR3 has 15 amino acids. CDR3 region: CASSGPGLGGNIQYF. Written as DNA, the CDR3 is TGTGCCAGCTCGGGACCGGGTCTCGGGGGAAACATTCAGTACTTC.

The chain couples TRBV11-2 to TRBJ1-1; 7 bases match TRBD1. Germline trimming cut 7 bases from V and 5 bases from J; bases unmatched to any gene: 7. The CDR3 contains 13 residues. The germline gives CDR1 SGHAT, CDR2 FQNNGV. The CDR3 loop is CASIQGVWTEAFF. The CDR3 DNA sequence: TGTGCCAGCATCCAGGGGGTATGGACTGAAGCTTTCTTT.

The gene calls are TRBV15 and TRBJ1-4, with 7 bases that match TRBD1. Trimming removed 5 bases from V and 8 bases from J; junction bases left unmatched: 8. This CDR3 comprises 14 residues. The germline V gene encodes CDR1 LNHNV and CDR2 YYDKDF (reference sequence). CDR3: CATSHDRVREKLFF. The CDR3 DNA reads TGTGCCACCAGCCATGACAGGGTGAGGGAAAAACTGTTTTTT.

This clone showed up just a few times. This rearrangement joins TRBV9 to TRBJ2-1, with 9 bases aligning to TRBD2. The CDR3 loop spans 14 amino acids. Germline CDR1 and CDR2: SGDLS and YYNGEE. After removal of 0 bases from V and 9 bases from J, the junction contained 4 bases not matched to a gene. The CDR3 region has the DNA TGTGCCAGCAGCGTAGGGGCTAGCGGGGCTGAGCAGTTCTTC. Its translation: CASSVGASGAEQFF.

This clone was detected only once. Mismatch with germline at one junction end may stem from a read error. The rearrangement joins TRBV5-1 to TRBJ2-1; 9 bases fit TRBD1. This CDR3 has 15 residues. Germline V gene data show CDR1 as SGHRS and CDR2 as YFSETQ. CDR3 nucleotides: TGTGCCAGCAGCTTGGGGGACAGGGAGGGCAATGAGCAGTTCTTC. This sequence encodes CASSLGDREGNEQFF.

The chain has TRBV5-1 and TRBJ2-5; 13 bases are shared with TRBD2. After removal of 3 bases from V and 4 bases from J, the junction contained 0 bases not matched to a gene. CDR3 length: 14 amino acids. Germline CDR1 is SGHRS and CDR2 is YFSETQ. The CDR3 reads CASSWTSGRETQYF. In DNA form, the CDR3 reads TGCGCCAGCAGCTGGACTAGCGGGAGAGAGACCCAGTACTTC.

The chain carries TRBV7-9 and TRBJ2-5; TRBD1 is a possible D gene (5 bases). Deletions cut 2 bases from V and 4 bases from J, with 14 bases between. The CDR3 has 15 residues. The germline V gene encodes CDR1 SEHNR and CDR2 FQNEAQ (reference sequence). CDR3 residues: CASSLIVGRGETQYF. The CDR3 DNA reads TGTGCCAGCAGCTTAATTGTGGGAAGGGGAGAGACCCAGTACTTC.

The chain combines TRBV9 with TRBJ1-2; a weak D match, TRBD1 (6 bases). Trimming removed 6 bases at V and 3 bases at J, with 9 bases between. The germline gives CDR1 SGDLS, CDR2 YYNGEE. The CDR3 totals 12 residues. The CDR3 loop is CASNRQDYGYTF. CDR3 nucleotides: TGTGCCAGCAACCGACAGGACTATGGCTACACCTTC.

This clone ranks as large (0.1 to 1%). Here the CDR3 DNA reads TGTGCCAGCAGTTTAGAGGAGGCTAGCGGGATGGGGGATGAGCAGTTCTTC. Its translation is CASSLEEASGMGDEQFF. The chain is built from TRBV28 and TRBJ2-1, with 9 nucleotides matching TRBD2. Losses at the gene ends were 2 bases for V and 8 bases for J; bases not matched to a gene: 13. This CDR3 spans 17 amino acids. CDR1 MDHEN and CDR2 SYDVKM come from the germline V gene.

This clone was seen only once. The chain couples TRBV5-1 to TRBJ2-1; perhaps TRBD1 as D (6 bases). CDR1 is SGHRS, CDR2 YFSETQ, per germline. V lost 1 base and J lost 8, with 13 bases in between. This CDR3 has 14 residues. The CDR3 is CASSLIRGRDEQFF. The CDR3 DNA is TGCGCCAGCAGCTTGATCAGGGGTAGGGATGAGCAGTTCTTC.

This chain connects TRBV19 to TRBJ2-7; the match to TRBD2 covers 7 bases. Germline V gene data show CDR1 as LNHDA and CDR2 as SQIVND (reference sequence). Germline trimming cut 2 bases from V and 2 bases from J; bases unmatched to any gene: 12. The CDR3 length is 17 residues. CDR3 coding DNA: TGTGCCAGTAGTATATCCCTCTCTAGCGGAGGAGCCTACGAGCAGTACTTC. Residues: CASSISLSSGGAYEQYF.

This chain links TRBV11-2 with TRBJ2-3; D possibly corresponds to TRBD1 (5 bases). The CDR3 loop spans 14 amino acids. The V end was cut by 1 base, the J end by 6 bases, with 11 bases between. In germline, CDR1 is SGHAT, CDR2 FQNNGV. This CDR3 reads CASSLAGNRDTQYF. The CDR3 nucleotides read TGTGCCAGCAGCTTAGCAGGGAATAGGGATACGCAGTATTTT.

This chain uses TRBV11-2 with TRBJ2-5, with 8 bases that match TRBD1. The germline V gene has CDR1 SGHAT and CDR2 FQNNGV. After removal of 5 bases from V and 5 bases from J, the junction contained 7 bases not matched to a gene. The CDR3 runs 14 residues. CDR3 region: CASSTGQVPETQYF. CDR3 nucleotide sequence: TGTGCCAGCAGCACGGGACAGGTCCCGGAGACCCAGTACTTC. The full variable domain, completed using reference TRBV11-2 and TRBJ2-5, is EAGVAQSPRYKIIEKRQSVAFWCNPISGHATLYWYQQILGQGPKLLIQFQNNGVVDDSQLPKDRFSAERLKGVDSTLKIQPAKLEDSAVYLCASSTGQVPETQYFGPGTRLLVL.